This T cell receptor beta chain stems from a study of spatial heterogeneity in lung cancer. Study background: Across the raw uncorrected reads, a unique TCR and UMI combination was observed, on average, more than ten times.

A few counts support this clonotype. The time point is: sample taken at primary tumor resection. From tumor, nontumor lung or frozen PBMC, whole RNA was taken unsorted for sequencing. The presence of a unique molecular identifier marked each TCR cDNA molecule. A single record per CDR3 protein comes from TCRdb applying MiXCR to the 5' RACE reads. The sample lists 25,000 or so distinct CDR3 sequences; around 8% were seen once. The sequenced sample was PBMCs, obtained at surgery. This receptor was taken from a female donor with early-stage non-small cell lung cancer.

The DNA for the CDR3 is TGTGCCATCAGTGAGCGGTCTAATGAGCAGTTCTTC. Protein: CAISERSNEQFF. The J gene is TRBJ2-1, the V gene TRBV10-3, with no clear D. Trimming removed 2 bases from V and 7 bases from J, with 6 bases in between. CDR3 length: 12 residues. Germline lookup yields CDR1 ENHRY and CDR2 SYGVKD.